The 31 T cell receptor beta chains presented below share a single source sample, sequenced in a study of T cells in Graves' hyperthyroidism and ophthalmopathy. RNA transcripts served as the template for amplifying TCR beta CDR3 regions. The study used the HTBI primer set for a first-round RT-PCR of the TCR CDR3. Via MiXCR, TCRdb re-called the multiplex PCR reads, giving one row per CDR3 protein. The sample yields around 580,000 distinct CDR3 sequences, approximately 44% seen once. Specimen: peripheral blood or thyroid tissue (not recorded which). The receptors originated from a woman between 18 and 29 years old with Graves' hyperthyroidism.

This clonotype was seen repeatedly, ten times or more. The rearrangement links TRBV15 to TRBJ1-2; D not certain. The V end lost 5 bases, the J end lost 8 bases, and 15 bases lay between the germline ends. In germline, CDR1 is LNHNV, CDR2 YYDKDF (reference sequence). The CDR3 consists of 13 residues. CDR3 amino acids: CATSLRAPSGYTF. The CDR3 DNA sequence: TGTGCCACCAGCCTCCGGGCCCCCTCCGGCTACACCTTC.

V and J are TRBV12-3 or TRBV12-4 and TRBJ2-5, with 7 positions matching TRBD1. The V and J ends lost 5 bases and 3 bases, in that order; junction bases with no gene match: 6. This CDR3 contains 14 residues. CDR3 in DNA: TGTGCCAGCAGTGGGACAGCTAAGGAAGAGACCCAGTACTTC. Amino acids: CASSGTAKEETQYF.

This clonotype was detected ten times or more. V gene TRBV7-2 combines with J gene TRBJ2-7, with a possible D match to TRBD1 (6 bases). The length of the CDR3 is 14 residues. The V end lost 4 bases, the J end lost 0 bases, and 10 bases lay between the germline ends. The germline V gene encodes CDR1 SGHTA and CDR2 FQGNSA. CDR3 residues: CASSSDRFSYEQYF. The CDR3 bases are TGTGCCAGCAGCTCCGACAGGTTCTCCTACGAGCAGTACTTC.

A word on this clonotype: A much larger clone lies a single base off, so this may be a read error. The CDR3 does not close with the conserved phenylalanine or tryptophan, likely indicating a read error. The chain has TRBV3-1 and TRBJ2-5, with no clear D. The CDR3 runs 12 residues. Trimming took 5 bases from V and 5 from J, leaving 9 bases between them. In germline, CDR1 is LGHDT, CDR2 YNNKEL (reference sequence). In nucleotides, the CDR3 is TGTGCCAGCAGCTACCTACGGGAGACCCAGTACCTC. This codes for CASSYLRETQYL.

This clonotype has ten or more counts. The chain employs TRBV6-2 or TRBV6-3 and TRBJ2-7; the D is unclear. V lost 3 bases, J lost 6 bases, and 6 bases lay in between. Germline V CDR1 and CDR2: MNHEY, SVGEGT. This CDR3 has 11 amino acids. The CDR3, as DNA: TGTGCCAGCAGTTATTCTGTCGAGCAGTACTTC. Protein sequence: CASSYSVEQYF.

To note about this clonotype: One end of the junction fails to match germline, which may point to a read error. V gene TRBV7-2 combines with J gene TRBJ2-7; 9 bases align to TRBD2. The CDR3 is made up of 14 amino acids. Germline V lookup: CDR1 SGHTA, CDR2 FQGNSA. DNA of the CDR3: TGTGCCAGCAGCTTAGGGACTAGCGTGAGAGGGAGGGACTTC. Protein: CASSLGTSVRGRDF.

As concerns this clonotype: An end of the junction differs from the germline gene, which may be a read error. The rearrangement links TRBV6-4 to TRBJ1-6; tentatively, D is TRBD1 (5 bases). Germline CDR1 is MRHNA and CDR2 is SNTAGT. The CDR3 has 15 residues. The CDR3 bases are TGTGCCAGCAGTGGGGACGGGGACTCCAATTTACCCCTCCACTTT. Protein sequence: CASSGDGDSNLPLHF.

The chain's CDR3 is CTVEGYTGELFF. CDR3 DNA sequence: TGCACCGTCGAAGGGTACACCGGGGAGCTGTTTTTT. The chain combines TRBV29-1 with TRBJ2-2; D remains ambiguous. The CDR3 is 12 amino acids. Germline CDR1 reads SQVTM; CDR2 reads ANQGSEA.

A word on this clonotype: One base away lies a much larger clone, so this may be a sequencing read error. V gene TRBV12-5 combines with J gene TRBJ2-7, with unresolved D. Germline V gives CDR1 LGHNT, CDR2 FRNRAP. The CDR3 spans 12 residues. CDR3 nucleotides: TGTGCTAATGGTTTGAGCCCCTACGAGCAGTACTTC. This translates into CANGLSPYEQYF.

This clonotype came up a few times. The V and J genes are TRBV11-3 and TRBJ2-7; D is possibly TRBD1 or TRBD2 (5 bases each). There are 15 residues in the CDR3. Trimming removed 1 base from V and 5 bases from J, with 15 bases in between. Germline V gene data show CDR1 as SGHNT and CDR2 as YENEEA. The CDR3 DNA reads TGTGCCAGCAGCTTAGTTGGGACCGAAATCCACGAGCAGTACTTC. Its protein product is CASSLVGTEIHEQYF.

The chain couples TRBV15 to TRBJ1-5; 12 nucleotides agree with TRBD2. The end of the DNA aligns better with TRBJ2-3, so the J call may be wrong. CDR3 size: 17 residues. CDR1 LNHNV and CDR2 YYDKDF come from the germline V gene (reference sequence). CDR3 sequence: CATSRLLGLAGTDTQYF. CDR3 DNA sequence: TGTGCCACCAGCAGACTATTGGGACTAGCGGGTACAGATACGCAGTATTTT.

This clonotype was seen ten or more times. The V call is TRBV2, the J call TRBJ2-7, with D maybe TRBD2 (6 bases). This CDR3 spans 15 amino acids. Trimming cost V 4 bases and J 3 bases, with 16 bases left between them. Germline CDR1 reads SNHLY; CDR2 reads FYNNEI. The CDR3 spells CASSAESGPDYEQYF. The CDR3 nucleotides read TGTGCCAGCAGTGCGGAAAGCGGGCCAGACTACGAGCAGTACTTC.

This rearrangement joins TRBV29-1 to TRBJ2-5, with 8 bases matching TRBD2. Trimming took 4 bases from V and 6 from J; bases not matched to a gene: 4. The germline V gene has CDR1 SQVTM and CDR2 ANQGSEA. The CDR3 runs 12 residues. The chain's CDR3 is CSVARGGQTQYF. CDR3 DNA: TGCAGCGTTGCCCGGGGGGGCCAGACCCAGTACTTC. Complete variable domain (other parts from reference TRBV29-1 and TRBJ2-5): SAVISQKPSRDICQRGTSLTIQCQVDSQVTMMFWYRQQPGQSLTLIATANQGSEATYESGFVIDKFPISRPNLTFSTLTVSNMSPEDSSIYLCSVARGGQTQYFGPGTRLLVL.

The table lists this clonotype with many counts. DNA of the CDR3: TGTGCCAGCAGTCCGAAATCCCGGGACGAGCAGTACTTC. Amino acids: CASSPKSRDEQYF. The V gene is TRBV27, the J gene TRBJ2-7; D gene ambiguous. Trimming cost V 5 bases and J 5 bases, with 13 bases left between them. The V gene's germline CDR1 is MNHEY and CDR2 SMNVEV (reference sequence). CDR3 length: 13 residues.

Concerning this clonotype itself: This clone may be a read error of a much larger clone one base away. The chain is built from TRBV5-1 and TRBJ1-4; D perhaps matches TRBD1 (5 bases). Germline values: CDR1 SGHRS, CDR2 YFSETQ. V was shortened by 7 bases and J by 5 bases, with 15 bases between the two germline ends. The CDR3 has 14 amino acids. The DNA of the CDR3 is TGCGCCAGCGGCTATCAGGGAGGCAATGAAAAACTGTTTTTT. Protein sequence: CASGYQGGNEKLFF.

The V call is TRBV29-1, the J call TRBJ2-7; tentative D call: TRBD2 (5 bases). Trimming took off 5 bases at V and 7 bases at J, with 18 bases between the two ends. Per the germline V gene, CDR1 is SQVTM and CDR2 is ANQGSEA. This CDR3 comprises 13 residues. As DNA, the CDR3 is TGCAGCGTTAGTGGTGGCGGGCGAGGGGAGCAGTACTTC. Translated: CSVSGGGRGEQYF.

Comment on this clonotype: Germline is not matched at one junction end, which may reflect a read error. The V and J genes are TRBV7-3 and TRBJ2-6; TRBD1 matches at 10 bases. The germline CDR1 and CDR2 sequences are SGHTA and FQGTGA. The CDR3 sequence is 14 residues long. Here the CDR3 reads CASSPRTGGNVLTF. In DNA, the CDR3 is TGTGCCAGCAGCCCAAGGACAGGGGGCAACGTCCTGACTTTC.

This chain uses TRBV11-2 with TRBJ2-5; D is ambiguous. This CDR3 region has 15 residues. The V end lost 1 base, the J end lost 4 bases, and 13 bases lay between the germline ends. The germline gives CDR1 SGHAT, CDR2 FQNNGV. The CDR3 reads CASSLVGIGPETQYF. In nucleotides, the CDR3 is TGTGCCAGCAGCTTAGTGGGGATCGGGCCAGAGACCCAGTACTTC.

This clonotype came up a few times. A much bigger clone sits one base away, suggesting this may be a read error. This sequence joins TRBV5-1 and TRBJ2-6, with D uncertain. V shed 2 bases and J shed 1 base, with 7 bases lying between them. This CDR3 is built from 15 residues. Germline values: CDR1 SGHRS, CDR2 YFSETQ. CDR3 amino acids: CASSLRESGANVLTF. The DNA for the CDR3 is TGCGCCAGCAGCTTAAGGGAATCTGGGGCCAACGTCCTGACTTTC.

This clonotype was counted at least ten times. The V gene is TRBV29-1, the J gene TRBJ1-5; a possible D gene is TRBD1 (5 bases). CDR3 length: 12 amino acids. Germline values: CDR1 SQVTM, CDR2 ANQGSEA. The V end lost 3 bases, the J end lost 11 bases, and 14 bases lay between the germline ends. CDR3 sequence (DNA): TGCAGCGTTGACGGGGGTGGAGAGACCCAGCATTTT. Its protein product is CSVDGGGETQHF.

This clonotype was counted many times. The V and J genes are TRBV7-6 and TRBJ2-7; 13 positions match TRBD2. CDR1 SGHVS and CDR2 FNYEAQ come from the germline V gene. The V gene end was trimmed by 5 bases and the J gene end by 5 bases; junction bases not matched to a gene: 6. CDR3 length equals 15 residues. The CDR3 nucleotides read TGTGCCAGCAGCCCACTAGCGGGAGGGCCCCACGAGCAGTACTTC. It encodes CASSPLAGGPHEQYF.

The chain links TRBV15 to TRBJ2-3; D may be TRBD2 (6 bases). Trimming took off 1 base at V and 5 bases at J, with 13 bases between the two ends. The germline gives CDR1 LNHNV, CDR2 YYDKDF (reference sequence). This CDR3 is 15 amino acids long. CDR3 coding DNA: TGTGCCACCAGCAGAGCCACGGGAGAGGTAGATACGCAGTATTTT. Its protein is CATSRATGEVDTQYF. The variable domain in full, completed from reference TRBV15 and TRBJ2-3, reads DAMVIQNPRYQVTQFGKPVTLSCSQTLNHNVMYWYQQKSSQAPKLLFHYYDKDFNNEADTPDNFQSRRPNTSFCFLDIRSPGLGDTAMYLCATSRATGEVDTQYFGPGTRLTVL.

In DNA, the CDR3 is TGCAGCGTCCTAGCGGGAGGAGCAGAAAATGAGCTGTTTTTT. As protein: CSVLAGGAENELFF. The chain couples TRBV29-1 to TRBJ2-2; 11 bases line up with TRBD2. The CDR3 is 14 residues long. Trimming took 6 bases from V and 11 from J; bases not matched to a gene: 11. Per germline, CDR1 SQVTM and CDR2 ANQGSEA.

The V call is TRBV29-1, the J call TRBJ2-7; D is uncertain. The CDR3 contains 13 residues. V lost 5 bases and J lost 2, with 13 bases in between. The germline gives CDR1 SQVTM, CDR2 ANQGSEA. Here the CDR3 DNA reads TGCAGCGTTAGTGGTGGCGTCCCCTACGAGCAGTACTTC. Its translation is CSVSGGVPYEQYF.

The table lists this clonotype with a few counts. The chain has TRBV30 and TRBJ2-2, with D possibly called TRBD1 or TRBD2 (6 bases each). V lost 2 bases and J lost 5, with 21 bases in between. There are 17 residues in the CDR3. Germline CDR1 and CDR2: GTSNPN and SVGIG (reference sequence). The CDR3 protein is CAWSKGGLGAGTGELFF. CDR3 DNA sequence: TGTGCCTGGAGTAAAGGGGGACTGGGAGCTGGAACCGGGGAGCTGTTTTTT.

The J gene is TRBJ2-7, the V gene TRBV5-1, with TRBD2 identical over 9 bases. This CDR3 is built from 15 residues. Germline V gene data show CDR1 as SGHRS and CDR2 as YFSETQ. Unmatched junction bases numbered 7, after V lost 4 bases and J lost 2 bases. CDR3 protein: CASSASGRPPYEQYF. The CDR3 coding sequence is TGCGCCAGCAGCGCGAGCGGGAGGCCCCCCTACGAGCAGTACTTC.

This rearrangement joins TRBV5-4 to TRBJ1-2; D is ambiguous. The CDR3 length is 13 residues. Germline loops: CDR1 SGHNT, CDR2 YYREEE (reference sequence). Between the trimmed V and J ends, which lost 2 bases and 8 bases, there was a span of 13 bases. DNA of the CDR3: TGTGCCAGCAGCTTTGGACCGACGTACGGCTACACCTTC. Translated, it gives CASSFGPTYGYTF.

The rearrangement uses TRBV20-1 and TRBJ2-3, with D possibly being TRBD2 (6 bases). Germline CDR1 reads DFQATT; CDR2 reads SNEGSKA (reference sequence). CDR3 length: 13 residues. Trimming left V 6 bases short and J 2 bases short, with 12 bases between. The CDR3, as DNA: TGCAGTGCGGAGGGACTTCTCACAGATACGCAGTATTTT. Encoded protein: CSAEGLLTDTQYF.

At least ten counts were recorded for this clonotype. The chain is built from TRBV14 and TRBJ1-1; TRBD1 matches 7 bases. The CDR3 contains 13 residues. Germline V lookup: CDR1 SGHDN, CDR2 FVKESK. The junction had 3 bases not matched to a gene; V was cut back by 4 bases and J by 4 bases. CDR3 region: CASSLTGRTEAFF. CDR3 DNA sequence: TGTGCCAGCAGCCTGACAGGGCGCACTGAAGCTTTCTTT.

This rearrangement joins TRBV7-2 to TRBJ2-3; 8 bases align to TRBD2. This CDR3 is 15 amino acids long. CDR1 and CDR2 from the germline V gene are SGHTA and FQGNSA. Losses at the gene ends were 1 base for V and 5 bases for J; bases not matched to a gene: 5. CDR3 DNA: TGTGCCAGCAGCTTAGGGGGGACTAGTCGAGATACGCAGTATTTT. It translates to CASSLGGTSRDTQYF.

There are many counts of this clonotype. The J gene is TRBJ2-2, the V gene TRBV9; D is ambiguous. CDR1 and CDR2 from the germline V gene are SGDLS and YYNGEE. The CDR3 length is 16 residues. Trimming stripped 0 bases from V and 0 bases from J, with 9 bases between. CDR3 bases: TGTGCCAGCAGCGTAGACTTGAACGCGAACACCGGGGAGCTGTTTTTT. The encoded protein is CASSVDLNANTGELFF.